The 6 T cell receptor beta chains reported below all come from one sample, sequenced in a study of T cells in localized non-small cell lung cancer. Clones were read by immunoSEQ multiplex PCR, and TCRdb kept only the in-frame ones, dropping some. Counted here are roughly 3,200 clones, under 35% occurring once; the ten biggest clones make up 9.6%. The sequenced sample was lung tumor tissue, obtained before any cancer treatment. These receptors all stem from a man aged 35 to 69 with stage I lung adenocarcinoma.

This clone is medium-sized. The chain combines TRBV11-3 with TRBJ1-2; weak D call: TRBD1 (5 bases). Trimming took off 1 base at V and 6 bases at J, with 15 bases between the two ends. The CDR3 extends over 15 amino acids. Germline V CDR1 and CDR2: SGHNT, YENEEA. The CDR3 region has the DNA TGTGCCAGCAGCTTAGTACCAGGGAGATTTGATGGCTACACCTTC. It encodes CASSLVPGRFDGYTF.

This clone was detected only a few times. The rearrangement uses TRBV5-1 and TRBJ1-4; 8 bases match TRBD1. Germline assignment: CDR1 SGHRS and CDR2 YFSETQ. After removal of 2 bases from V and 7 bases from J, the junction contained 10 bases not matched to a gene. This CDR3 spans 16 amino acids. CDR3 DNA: TGCGCCAGCAGCTTATCTGGCAGGGGGCTGAGTGAAAAACTGTTTTTT. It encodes CASSLSGRGLSEKLFF.

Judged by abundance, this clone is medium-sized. This CDR3 is CASRLSPAGGYEQYF. The CDR3 bases are TGTGCCAGCAGACTTAGCCCAGCGGGGGGTTACGAGCAGTACTTC. The chain combines TRBV11-3 with TRBJ2-7; 9 positions agree with TRBD2. Per germline, CDR1 SGHNT and CDR2 YENEEA. The CDR3 totals 15 residues. The ends lost 6 bases at V and 4 bases at J; junction bases unmatched: 10.

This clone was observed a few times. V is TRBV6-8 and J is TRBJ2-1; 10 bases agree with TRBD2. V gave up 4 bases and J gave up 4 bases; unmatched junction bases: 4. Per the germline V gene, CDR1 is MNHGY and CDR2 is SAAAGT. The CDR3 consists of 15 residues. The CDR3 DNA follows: TGTGCCAGCAGTTCCGGGACTAGCGCGTACAATGAGCAGTTCTTC. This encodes CASSSGTSAYNEQFF.

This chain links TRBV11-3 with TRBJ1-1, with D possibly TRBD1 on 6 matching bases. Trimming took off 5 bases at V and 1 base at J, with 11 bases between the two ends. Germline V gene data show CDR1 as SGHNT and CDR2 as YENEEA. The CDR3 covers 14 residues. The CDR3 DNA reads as TGTGCCAGCAGCCACCTGGACAGGAACACTGAAGCTTTCTTT. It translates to CASSHLDRNTEAFF.

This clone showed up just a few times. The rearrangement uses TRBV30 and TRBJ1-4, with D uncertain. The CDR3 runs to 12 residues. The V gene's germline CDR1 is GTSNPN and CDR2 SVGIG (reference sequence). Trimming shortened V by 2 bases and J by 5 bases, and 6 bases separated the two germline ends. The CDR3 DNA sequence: TGTGCCTGGAGTCAGGAAAATGAAAAACTGTTTTTT. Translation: CAWSQENEKLFF.